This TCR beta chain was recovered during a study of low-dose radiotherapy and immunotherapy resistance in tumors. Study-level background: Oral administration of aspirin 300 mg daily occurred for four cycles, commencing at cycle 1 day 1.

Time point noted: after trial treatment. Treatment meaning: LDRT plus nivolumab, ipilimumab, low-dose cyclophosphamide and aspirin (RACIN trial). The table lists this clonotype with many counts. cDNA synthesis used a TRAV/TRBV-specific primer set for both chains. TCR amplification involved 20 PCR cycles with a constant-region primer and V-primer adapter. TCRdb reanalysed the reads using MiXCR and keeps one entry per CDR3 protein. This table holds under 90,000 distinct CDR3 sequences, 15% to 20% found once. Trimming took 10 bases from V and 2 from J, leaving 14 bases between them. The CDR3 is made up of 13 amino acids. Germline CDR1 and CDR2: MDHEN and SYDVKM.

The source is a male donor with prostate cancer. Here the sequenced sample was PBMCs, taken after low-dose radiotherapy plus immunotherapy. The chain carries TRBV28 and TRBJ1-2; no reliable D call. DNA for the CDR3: TGTGCCACGAGCCGGGATATGAACTATGGCTACACCTTC. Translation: CATSRDMNYGYTF.